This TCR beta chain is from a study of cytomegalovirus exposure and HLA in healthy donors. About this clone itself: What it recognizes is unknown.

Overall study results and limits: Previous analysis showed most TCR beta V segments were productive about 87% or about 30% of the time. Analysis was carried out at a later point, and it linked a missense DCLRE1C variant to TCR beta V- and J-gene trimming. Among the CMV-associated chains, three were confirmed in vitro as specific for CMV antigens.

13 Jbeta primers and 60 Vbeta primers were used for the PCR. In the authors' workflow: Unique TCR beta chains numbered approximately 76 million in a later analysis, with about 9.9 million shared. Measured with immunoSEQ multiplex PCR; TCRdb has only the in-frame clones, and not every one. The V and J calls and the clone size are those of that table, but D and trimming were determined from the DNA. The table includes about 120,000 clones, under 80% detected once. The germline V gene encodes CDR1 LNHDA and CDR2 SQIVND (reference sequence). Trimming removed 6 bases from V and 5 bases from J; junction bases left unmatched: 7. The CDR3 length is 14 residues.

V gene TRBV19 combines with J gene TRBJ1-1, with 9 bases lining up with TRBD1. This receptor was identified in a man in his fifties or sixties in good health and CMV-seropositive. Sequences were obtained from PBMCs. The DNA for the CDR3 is TGTGCCAGTAGACTCCGGGACAGGGCTACTGAAGCTTTCTTT. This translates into CASRLRDRATEAFF. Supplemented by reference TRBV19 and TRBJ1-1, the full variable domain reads DGGITQSPKYLFRKEGQNVTLSCEQNLNHDAMYWYRQDPGQGLRLIYYSQIVNDFQKGDIAEGYSVSREKKESFPLTVTSAQKNPTAFYLCASRLRDRATEAFFGQGTRLTVV.